These T cell receptor beta chains were read from a single sample in a study of blood T cells in healthy people across ages. A single record per CDR3 protein comes from TCRdb applying MiXCR to the 5' RACE reads. The sample lists around 1,500,000 distinct CDR3 sequences, 35% to 45% occurring once. The sequencing input was blood. These receptors all stem from a woman between 18 and 29 years old in good health. Both conserved end residues are part of each CDR3. The D gene is left open where the match is weak. Rows give clone size only sometimes, using once, few, many, or a class for an expanded clone.

J | D | V | size | CDR3 | DNA
TRBJ2-2 | . | TRBV24-1 | . | CATSDLKGDMTGELFF | TGTGCCACCAGTGATTTGAAAGGGGACATGACCGGGGAGCTGTTTTTT
TRBJ2-5 | . | TRBV12-3/TRBV12-4 | . | CASSLEGGADRQETQYF | TGTGCCAGCAGTTTAGAGGGGGGGGCGGACCGGCAAGAGACCCAGTACTTC
TRBJ2-7 | . | TRBV5-1 | . | CASSFRVSLSSCEQYF | TGCGCCAGCAGCTTTCGGGTTTCCCTTTCCTCCTGCGAGCAGTACTTC
TRBJ1-5 | . | TRBV20-1 | . | CSARVPGSSNQPQHF | TGCAGTGCTAGAGTCCCAGGGAGTAGCAATCAGCCCCAGCATTTT
TRBJ2-6 | TRBD1 | TRBV27 | . | CASKGTAISGANVLTF | TGTGCCAGCAAGGGGACAGCTATTTCTGGGGCCAACGTCCTGACTTTC
TRBJ1-6 | TRBD1 | TRBV5-1 | . | CASSYREPTGVRNSPLHF | TGCGCCAGCAGCTACCGAGAACCGACAGGGGTCCGCAATTCACCCCTCCACTTT
TRBJ2-1 | TRBD2 | TRBV5-1 | . | CASRSLGERGRYNEQFF | TGCGCCAGCAGATCCCTCGGGGAGCGGGGGAGGTACAATGAGCAGTTCTTC
TRBJ2-6 | TRBD1 | TRBV25-1 | few | CASSDNRGPGANVLTF | TGTGCCAGCAGTGATAACAGGGGCCCTGGGGCCAATGTCCTGACTTTC
TRBJ1-2 | . | TRBV3-1 | few | CASSQGVGGYTF | TGTGCCAGCAGCCAGGGTGTCGGTGGCTACACCTTC
TRBJ2-7 | TRBD2 | TRBV10-2 | few | CASSKTSGSLNEQYF | TGCGCCAGCAGTAAGACTAGCGGGAGTCTCAACGAGCAGTACTTC
TRBJ2-1 | . | TRBV4-1 | few | CASSQDLLGGTGAFF | TGCGCCAGCAGCCAAGATCTTTTAGGTGGAACCGGTGCGTTCTTC
TRBJ2-3 | TRBD2 | TRBV4-1 | . | CASSQLLAGTDTQYF | TGCGCCAGCAGCCAACTTCTAGCGGGCACAGATACGCAGTATTTT
TRBJ2-5 | . | TRBV2 | . | CASSDQHQETQYF | TGTGCCAGCAGTGACCAGCACCAAGAGACCCAGTACTTC
TRBJ2-3 | TRBD2 | TRBV7-9 | few | CASGEGWGNTDTQYF | TGTGCCAGCGGGGAGGGGTGGGGCAACACAGATACGCAGTATTTT
TRBJ2-5 | . | TRBV29-1 | . | CSVGNGSGQLPGTQYF | TGCAGCGTTGGAAATGGATCAGGACAGCTACCAGGGACCCAGTACTTC
TRBJ1-1 | TRBD1 | TRBV6-1 | . | CASSESTGGGSTEAFF | TGTGCCAGCAGTGAATCGACAGGGGGTGGGAGCACTGAAGCTTTCTTT